A single sample is the source of the 6 T cell receptor beta chains below, sequenced in a study of post-analysis software for immune sequencing data. The TCR beta cDNA libraries contained unique molecular identifiers. A single record per CDR3 protein comes from TCRdb applying MiXCR to the PCR reads. Found here are roughly 150,000 distinct CDR3 sequences, about 37% of them singletons; the top ten hold 25% to 35%. The sample was blood, taken after autologous hematopoietic stem cell transplantation. Receptors originate from a girl aged 10-17 years with multiple sclerosis.

The genes are TRBV12-3 or TRBV12-4 and TRBJ2-7; D is uncertain. CDR3 length equals 13 residues. Between the trimmed V and J ends, which lost 7 bases and 7 bases, there was a span of 17 bases. DNA for the CDR3: TGTGCCAGCAACCTCCAAGGCCCCAATGAGCAGTACTTC. Amino acids: CASNLQGPNEQYF.

This clonotype was found a few times. The rearrangement joins TRBV29-1 to TRBJ2-5; TRBD1 aligns across 8 bases. The CDR3 spans 14 residues. CDR1 and CDR2 (germline): SQVTM, ANQGSEA. V gave up 4 bases and J gave up 5 bases; unmatched junction bases: 9. The CDR3 loop is CSVARTGNRETQYF. CDR3 nucleotide sequence: TGCAGCGTTGCTCGGACAGGGAACCGGGAGACCCAGTACTTC.

The V gene is TRBV15, the J gene TRBJ2-5; D is possibly TRBD1 (6 bases). In germline, CDR1 is LNHNV, CDR2 YYDKDF (reference sequence). The CDR3 has 15 residues. V lost 0 bases and J lost 5, with 13 bases in between. The CDR3 sequence is CATSRDSGAQETQYF. For the CDR3, the DNA is TGTGCCACCAGCAGAGATTCAGGGGCGCAGGAGACCCAGTACTTC.

The chain recombines TRBV9 with TRBJ1-4, with D unclear. The V gene lost 0 bases and the J gene lost 8 bases, with 14 bases spanning the gap. This CDR3 region has 15 residues. Looked up from germline, CDR1 is SGDLS and CDR2 is YYNGEE. The CDR3 DNA sequence: TGTGCCAGCAGCGTAGCAGACCTTGATGACGAAAAACTGTTTTTT. This sequence encodes CASSVADLDDEKLFF.

The sample holds a few counts of this clonotype. The chain uses TRBV20-1 and TRBJ2-1, with TRBD1 identical over 7 bases. The V segment lost 7 bases and the J segment 2 bases; nucleotides outside the gene matches: 8. CDR1 is DFQATT, CDR2 SNEGSKA, per germline (reference sequence). The CDR3 spans 14 residues. CDR3 sequence reads: CSVKGQGAYNEQFF. CDR3 nucleotide sequence: TGCAGTGTTAAAGGGCAGGGGGCCTACAATGAGCAGTTCTTC.

This clonotype was detected a few times. V is TRBV20-1 and J is TRBJ2-2; D gene ambiguous. V was clipped by 6 bases and J by 5 bases, with 4 bases between them. Germline V gives CDR1 DFQATT, CDR2 SNEGSKA (reference sequence). This CDR3 has 10 residues. This CDR3 reads CSASTGELFF. The CDR3 DNA reads as TGCAGTGCCTCAACCGGGGAGCTGTTTTTT.